This T cell receptor (beta chain) was sequenced during a study of blood T cells in healthy people across ages. This clonotype was picked up many times. The CDR3 consists of 16 residues. The V end was cut by 1 base, the J end by 3 bases, with 13 bases between. Germline CDR1 and CDR2: MGHDK and SYGVNS. Combining a sample-barcoded 5' primer with a J-beta primer mix, a second PCR ran for 7 to 11 cycles. TCRdb reprocessed the 5' RACE reads with MiXCR, giving one entry per CDR3 protein. The sample contains approximately 700,000 distinct CDR3 sequences, about 30% of which appear only once. The chain uses TRBV25-1 and TRBJ2-1; D may be TRBD1 or TRBD2 (5 bases each). The receptor was isolated from a woman older than 75 in good health. The sequencing sample was made of blood. CDR3 nucleotide sequence: TGTGCCAGCAGTGAATTGGACGGGGCAAACTACAATGAGCAGTTCTTC. Amino acids: CASSELDGANYNEQFF.